One sample yielded the 31 T cell receptor beta chains listed below, sequenced in a study of immune evolution from preneoplasia to lung adenocarcinoma. Assay used: immunoSEQ multiplex PCR; TCRdb lists only in-frame clones, some missing. The sample lists several thousand clones; approximately 84% were seen once. Sample: FFPE adjacent normal lung tissue. These receptors all stem from a person aged 65-85 years with lung adenocarcinoma.

Notes on this clone: At one of its ends the junction is not consistent with the germline gene, which may arise from a read error. This rearrangement joins TRBV7-8 to TRBJ1-1; D unclear. The V gene's germline CDR1 is SGHVS and CDR2 FQNEAQ. The CDR3 has 12 residues. The CDR3 DNA follows: TGTGTCAGCGTCGATGGGGTCACTGAAGCTTTCTTT. Its translation is CVSVDGVTEAFF.

The genes are TRBV10-3 and TRBJ2-7, with D tentatively TRBD2 (6 bases). Trimming removed 4 bases from V and 0 bases from J, with 7 bases in between. Germline CDR1 ENHRY, CDR2 SYGVKD. This CDR3 spans 13 amino acids. The CDR3 protein is CAISAGGSYEQYF. Written as DNA, the CDR3 is TGTGCCATCAGTGCCGGGGGCTCCTACGAGCAGTACTTC.

The J gene is TRBJ2-1, the V gene TRBV25-1; the D call may be TRBD1 or TRBD2 (5 bases each). This CDR3 spans 15 amino acids. The V end lost 3 bases, the J end lost 5 bases, and 14 bases lay between the germline ends. CDR1 is MGHDK and CDR2 is SYGVNS in the germline V gene. The CDR3 nucleotides read TGTGCCAGCAGTGAGGCCGGGACGCTGGACAATGAGCAGTTCTTC. Translation gives CASSEAGTLDNEQFF. The full variable domain, rest sourced from reference TRBV25-1 and TRBJ2-1, is EADIYQTPRYLVIGTGKKITLECSQTMGHDKMYWYQQDPGMELHLIHYSYGVNSTEKGDLSSESTVSRIRTEHFPLTLESARPSHTSQYLCASSEAGTLDNEQFFGPGTRLTVL.

The genes are TRBV6-1 and TRBJ1-5; 9 bases agree with TRBD1. The CDR3 totals 15 residues. Germline CDR1 MNHNS, CDR2 SASEGT. The ends lost 3 bases at V and 5 bases at J; junction bases unmatched: 5. CDR3 in DNA: TGTGCCAGCAGTGACGGGACAGGGACTTATCAGCCCCAGCATTTT. Its translation is CASSDGTGTYQPQHF.

The table lists this clone with a few counts. The chain carries TRBV5-4 and TRBJ2-2; 9 bases align to TRBD2. In germline, CDR1 is SGHNT, CDR2 YYREEE (reference sequence). Trimming at V came to 6 bases and at J to 0 bases, leaving 9 bases not matched to a gene. The CDR3 runs 17 residues. CDR3 residues: CASTLPASGTNTGELFF. In nucleotides, the CDR3 is TGTGCCAGCACCCTGCCGGCTAGCGGGACGAACACCGGGGAGCTGTTTTTT.

The chain has TRBV6-5 and TRBJ2-5; D may match TRBD1 or TRBD2 (5 bases each). The V gene's germline CDR1 is MNHEY and CDR2 SVGAGI. This CDR3 is built from 13 residues. V was pared by 1 base and J by 5 bases, with 8 bases between. CDR3 nucleotides: TGTGCCAGCAGTTACTACGGGGCGGAGACCCAGTACTTC. Its translation: CASSYYGAETQYF.

The chain links TRBV20-1 to TRBJ2-7; 8 bases map to TRBD2. Germline assignment: CDR1 DFQATT and CDR2 SNEGSKA (reference sequence). This CDR3 has 8 residues. The CDR3 protein is CSDREGYF. CDR3 coding DNA: TGCAGCGATCGGGAGGGGTACTTC.

The chain employs TRBV28 and TRBJ1-1; 10 bases map to TRBD1. The J segment lost 10 bases and the V segment lost 4 bases, leaving 3 bases of the junction unmatched. The CDR3 has 12 amino acids. CDR1 MDHEN and CDR2 SYDVKM come from the germline V gene. In nucleotides, the CDR3 is TGTGCCAGCAGTTCACGGACAGGGGGAGCTTTCTTT. Translation gives CASSSRTGGAFF.

This chain links TRBV4-1 with TRBJ1-2; 9 bases match TRBD1. The CDR3 has 13 residues. CDR1 is MGHRA, CDR2 YSYEKL, per germline. Unmatched junction bases numbered 1, after V lost 3 bases and J lost 5 bases. CDR3: CASSQGQGYGYTF. CDR3 coding DNA: TGCGCCAGCAGCCAGGGACAGGGATATGGCTACACCTTC.

The rearrangement joins TRBV4-1 to TRBJ2-1; TRBD1 matches 11 bases. Germline lookup yields CDR1 MGHRA and CDR2 YSYEKL. The CDR3 runs to 16 residues. Trimming at V came to 2 bases and at J to 4 bases, leaving 4 bases not matched to a gene. The CDR3 bases are TGCGCCAGCAGCCAATCCGGGACAGGGGGATACAATGAGCAGTTCTTC. This encodes CASSQSGTGGYNEQFF.

The chain has TRBV11-2 and TRBJ2-1; 9 nucleotides align to TRBD2. CDR3 size: 14 residues. With 6 bases clipped from V and 2 bases from J, the junction kept 2 bases outside the gene matches. Per the germline V gene, CDR1 is SGHAT and CDR2 is FQNNGV. The DNA for the CDR3 is TGTGCCAGCAGGCTAGCGGGGACCTACAATGAGCAGTTCTTC. Protein: CASRLAGTYNEQFF.

The chain uses TRBV18 and TRBJ1-2; D is undetermined. The CDR3 has 15 residues. Between the trimmed V and J ends, which lost 3 bases and 4 bases, there was a span of 15 bases. Germline V gene lookup returns CDR1 KGHSH and CDR2 LQKENI. DNA for the CDR3: TGTGCCAGCTCACCTGCAGTTGAATCGATCTATGGCTACACCTTC. This gives the protein CASSPAVESIYGYTF.

By share, this clone counts as large. The chain combines TRBV7-2 with TRBJ2-7; D is ambiguous. This CDR3 region has 13 residues. Germline CDR1 is SGHTA and CDR2 is FQGNSA. Trimming stripped 4 bases from V and 0 bases from J, with 7 bases between. CDR3 amino acids: CASSSTDSYEQYF. The CDR3 nucleotides are TGTGCCAGCAGCTCCACTGACTCCTACGAGCAGTACTTC.

This clone has more than one count but fewer than ten. The chain couples TRBV30 to TRBJ1-1, with a tentative D call TRBD1 (5 bases). The CDR3 extends over 12 amino acids. Between the trimmed V and J ends, which lost 0 bases and 10 bases, there was a span of 12 bases. Germline CDR1 is GTSNPN and CDR2 is SVGIG (reference sequence). The CDR3 here is CAWSVRGVGAFF. CDR3 DNA: TGTGCCTGGAGTGTACGGGGGGTTGGAGCTTTCTTT.

V is TRBV20-1 and J is TRBJ1-2, with a possible D match to TRBD1 (5 bases). The CDR3 consists of 11 residues. V was cut by 7 bases and J by 4 bases, with 10 bases left in between. The germline gives CDR1 DFQATT, CDR2 SNEGSKA (reference sequence). CDR3 nucleotide sequence: TGCAGTGTCCGAGGGGCCTATGGCTACACCTTC. This encodes CSVRGAYGYTF.

The chain has TRBV10-2 and TRBJ2-2; 9 positions agree with TRBD2. Germline lookup yields CDR1 WSHSY and CDR2 SAAADI. The CDR3 runs 15 residues. The V segment lost 3 bases and the J segment 1 base; nucleotides outside the gene matches: 0. CDR3 in amino acids: CASSDSGGNTGELFF. The CDR3 DNA follows: TGCGCCAGCAGTGATAGCGGGGGGAACACCGGGGAGCTGTTTTTT.

This chain connects TRBV5-1 to TRBJ2-3; possibly TRBD1 for D (6 bases). Trimming left V 2 bases short and J 0 bases short, with 13 bases between. CDR1 is SGHRS and CDR2 is YFSETQ in the germline V gene. CDR3 length equals 16 residues. CDR3 DNA: TGCGCCAGCAGCTTACAATCGGACAGAAGCACAGATACGCAGTATTTT. This sequence encodes CASSLQSDRSTDTQYF.

This clone was seen a single time. The rearrangement uses TRBV28 and TRBJ2-4; TRBD1 matches 7 bases. Germline-derived CDR1 and CDR2 are MDHEN and SYDVKM. V shed 2 bases and J 9 bases; nucleotides not matched to a gene: 10. The CDR3 runs 15 residues. CDR3 coding DNA: TGTGCCAGCAGTTTAATGCGCACAGGGGTGGGCATTCAGTACTTC. Translating gives CASSLMRTGVGIQYF. The complete variable domain, with remaining parts taken from reference TRBV28 and TRBJ2-4, reads DVKVTQSSRYLVKRTGEKVFLECVQDMDHENMFWYRQDPGLGLRLIYFSYDVKMKEKGDIPEGYSVSREKKERFSLILESASTNQTSMYLCASSLMRTGVGIQYFGAGTRLSVL.

This clone was recorded a few times. The chain combines TRBV27 with TRBJ1-1; 7 bases map to TRBD1. Germline values: CDR1 MNHEY, CDR2 SMNVEV (reference sequence). J lost 10 bases, V lost 6 bases, and 8 bases had no gene match. CDR3 size: 12 residues. The CDR3 spells CASRTGQLTAFF. In nucleotides, the CDR3 is TGTGCCAGCAGGACGGGACAGCTGACAGCTTTCTTT.

This clone was seen only a few times. The V and J genes are TRBV7-9 and TRBJ2-7, with D tentatively TRBD1 or TRBD2 (5 bases each). The germline V gene has CDR1 SEHNR and CDR2 FQNEAQ (reference sequence). This CDR3 contains 13 residues. Trimming pared 6 bases from V and 3 bases from J, leaving 12 bases between. The CDR3 region has the DNA TGTGCCAGCAGTCCCGGGGCGGGCTACGAGCAGTACTTC. This sequence encodes CASSPGAGYEQYF.

This chain joins TRBV5-1 and TRBJ1-5; D is perhaps TRBD1 (6 bases). The CDR3 covers 13 residues. Germline V CDR1 and CDR2: SGHRS, YFSETQ. With 4 bases removed from V and 4 bases from J, the gap between germline ends came to 9 bases. This CDR3 is CASSRDTNQPQHF. The CDR3 region has the DNA TGCGCCAGCAGCCGGGACACGAATCAGCCCCAGCATTTT.

This chain connects TRBV10-3 to TRBJ1-3; D remains unclear. This CDR3 spans 13 amino acids. Germline values: CDR1 ENHRY, CDR2 SYGVKD. Trimming removed 10 bases at V and 4 bases at J, with 14 bases between. As DNA, the CDR3 is TGTGCCACCTTGGCGTCACAGGGAAACACCATATATTTT. This encodes CATLASQGNTIYF.

The chain carries TRBV28 and TRBJ1-4; D is undetermined. The CDR3 loop spans 14 amino acids. Trimming took 6 bases from V and 2 from J, leaving 10 bases between them. Germline assignment: CDR1 MDHEN and CDR2 SYDVKM. The DNA of the CDR3 is TGTGCCAGCAGCCTGACGGACACTAATGAAAAACTGTTTTTT. Its protein product is CASSLTDTNEKLFF.

The chain couples TRBV7-6 to TRBJ1-5; D remains unclear. The CDR3 runs to 13 residues. Trimming took off 4 bases at V and 2 bases at J, with 6 bases between the two ends. Per the germline V gene, CDR1 is SGHVS and CDR2 is FNYEAQ. The CDR3 bases are TGTGCCAGCAGCTCGGCGCGCAATCAGCCCCAGCATTTT. Protein sequence: CASSSARNQPQHF.

The V and J genes are TRBV2 and TRBJ1-2; D gene ambiguous. The CDR3 has 13 amino acids. Per germline, CDR1 SNHLY and CDR2 FYNNEI. V shed 5 bases and J shed 6 bases, with 13 bases lying between them. As DNA, the CDR3 is TGTGCCAGCAGTTCAGATTTGAGCCATGGCTACACCTTC. Translated, it gives CASSSDLSHGYTF.

This chain links TRBV4-1 with TRBJ1-5, with D hard to call. V was shortened by 2 bases and J by 6 bases, with 14 bases between the two germline ends. From germline, CDR1 is MGHRA and CDR2 YSYEKL. The length of the CDR3 is 15 residues. Written as DNA, the CDR3 is TGCGCCAGCAGCCAAAATTGGTTTGTGGGTCAGCCCCAGCATTTT. Amino acid sequence: CASSQNWFVGQPQHF.

The V and J genes are TRBV9 and TRBJ2-7; 11 positions match TRBD2. The CDR3 length is 14 residues. Losses at the gene ends were 0 bases for V and 6 bases for J; bases not matched to a gene: 2. Germline loops: CDR1 SGDLS, CDR2 YYNGEE. CDR3 residues: CASSVALAGAEQYF. CDR3 DNA: TGTGCCAGCAGCGTAGCACTAGCGGGAGCCGAGCAGTACTTC.

This chain connects TRBV6-5 to TRBJ2-7; no reliable D call. Trimming removed 6 bases at V and 3 bases at J, with 12 bases between. The germline V gene has CDR1 MNHEY and CDR2 SVGAGI. This CDR3 is built from 13 residues. The CDR3 DNA reads TGTGCCAGCAGGCTCGGACCTTACTACGAGCAGTACTTC. It yields the protein CASRLGPYYEQYF.

The V gene is TRBV5-1, the J gene TRBJ2-5; possibly TRBD1 or TRBD2 for D (5 bases each). This CDR3 is 14 amino acids long. The germline CDR1 and CDR2 sequences are SGHRS and YFSETQ. V was cut by 3 bases and J by 2 bases, with 11 bases left in between. The CDR3 DNA reads TGCGCCAGCAGCTCGGGACGCTTACAAGAGACCCAGTACTTC. It codes for CASSSGRLQETQYF.

The chain employs TRBV11-3 and TRBJ2-3; D unresolved. There are 14 residues in the CDR3. Germline loops: CDR1 SGHNT, CDR2 YENEEA. The V end lost 5 bases, the J end lost 1 base, and 10 bases lay between the germline ends. CDR3 DNA sequence: TGTGCCAGCAGCCCGTCGTTCGGCACAGATACGCAGTATTTT. It translates to CASSPSFGTDTQYF.

This clone was observed a handful of times. One end of the junction fails to match germline, which may point to a read error. The CDR3: CASSLGAGQGYIF. The DNA of the CDR3 is TGCGCCAGCAGCTTGGGGGCGGGACAGGGGTACATCTTC. V usage is TRBV5-1 and J usage is TRBJ2-7; 10 bases agree with TRBD1. The CDR3 sequence is 13 residues long. Germline-derived CDR1 and CDR2 are SGHRS and YFSETQ.